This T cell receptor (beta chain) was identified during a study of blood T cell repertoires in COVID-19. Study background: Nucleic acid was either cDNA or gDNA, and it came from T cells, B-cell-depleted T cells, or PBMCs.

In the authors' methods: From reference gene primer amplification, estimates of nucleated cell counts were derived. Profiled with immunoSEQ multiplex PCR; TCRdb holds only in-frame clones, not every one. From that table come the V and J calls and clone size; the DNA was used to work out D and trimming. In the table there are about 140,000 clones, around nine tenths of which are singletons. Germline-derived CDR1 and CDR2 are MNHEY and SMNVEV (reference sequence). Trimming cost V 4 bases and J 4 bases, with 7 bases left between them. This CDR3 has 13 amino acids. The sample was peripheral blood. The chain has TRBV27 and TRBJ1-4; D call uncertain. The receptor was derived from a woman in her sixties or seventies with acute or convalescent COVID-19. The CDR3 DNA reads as TGTGCCAGCAGTTCCCCCCTTAATGAAAAACTGTTTTTT. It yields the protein CASSSPLNEKLFF.